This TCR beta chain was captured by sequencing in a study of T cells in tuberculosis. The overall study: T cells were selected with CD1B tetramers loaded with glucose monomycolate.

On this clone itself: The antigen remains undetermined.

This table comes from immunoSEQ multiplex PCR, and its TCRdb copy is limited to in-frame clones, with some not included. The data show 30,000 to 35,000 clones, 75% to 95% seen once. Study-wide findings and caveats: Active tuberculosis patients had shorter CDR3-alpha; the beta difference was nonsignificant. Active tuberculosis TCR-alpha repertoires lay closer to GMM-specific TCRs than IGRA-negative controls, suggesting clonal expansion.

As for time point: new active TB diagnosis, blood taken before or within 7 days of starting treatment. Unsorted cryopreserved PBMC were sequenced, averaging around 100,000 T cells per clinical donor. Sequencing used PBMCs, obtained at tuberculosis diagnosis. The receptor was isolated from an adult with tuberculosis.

CDR3 amino acids: CASSNDLDYNEQFF. In DNA, the CDR3 is TGTGCCAGCAGTAACGACTTAGATTACAATGAGCAGTTCTTC. The chain links TRBV6-1 to TRBJ2-1, with unresolved D. There are 14 residues in the CDR3. Trimming removed 5 bases at V and 4 bases at J, with 12 bases between. CDR1 is MNHNS and CDR2 is SASEGT in the germline V gene.